Sequencing of this T cell receptor beta chain was carried out in a study of blood T cell repertoires in COVID-19. Turning to the study itself: Sample material is recorded as cDNA or gDNA derived from T cells, B-cell-depleted T cells, or PBMCs.

The CDR3 totals 14 residues. The V gene's germline CDR1 is SNHLY and CDR2 FYNNEI. Trimming left V 2 bases short and J 3 bases short, with 8 bases between. Only in-frame clones appear in the TCRdb table, and some are missing; sequencing was by immunoSEQ multiplex PCR. Seen here are 97,000 or so clones, around 84% observed once, and the top ten hold 4.5%. The clonotype comes from a human donor in a cohort sampled during active COVID-19. The sequenced material came from peripheral blood. The rearrangement uses TRBV2 and TRBJ1-5, with D perhaps TRBD1 (5 bases). CDR3 sequence: CASSESGYNQPQHF. In DNA, the CDR3 is TGTGCCAGCAGTGAATCAGGGTACAATCAGCCCCAGCATTTT.